Given below is one TCR beta chain in context. Its target is not known. This sample stems from a study of shared clonotypes between healthy human individuals. General observations from the study: The sharing of 4.5% to 5.5% of naive CD4 clonotypes was seen across a handful of donors.

In the naive CD8 group, cells lacked CD45RO and were positively selected for CCR7, so terminally differentiated effector memory CD45RA+ cells were left out. Researchers divided each subset's genomic DNA evenly across several immunoSEQ plates. Data came from immunoSEQ multiplex PCR; TCRdb stores just in-frame clones and leaves some out. The sample yields 1.5 million to 2.5 million clones, over 85% seen once. The CDR3 is 15 amino acids. Germline CDR1 is SEHNR and CDR2 is FQNEAQ (reference sequence). With 5 bases removed from V and 5 bases from J, the gap between germline ends came to 19 bases. The sequence came from a man younger than 30 in good health. The V gene is TRBV7-9, the J gene TRBJ2-7, with D possibly being TRBD1 or TRBD2 (7 bases each). The material sequenced was naive CD8+ T cells sorted from blood. The CDR3 nucleotides are TGTGCCAGCAGCGCACACAGGGGCCGGGGGGACGAGCAGTACTTC. Its translation is CASSAHRGRGDEQYF.